This T cell receptor beta chain was identified in a study of blood T cell repertoires in COVID-19. Study information: The samples span acute and convalescent COVID-19 from the United States, Italy and Spain.

The study drew participants aged roughly 18 to 89 years from some 24 US areas. Authors' processing steps: Using reference gene primer amplification, nucleated cell counts were estimated. The data were produced by immunoSEQ multiplex PCR, yet TCRdb's version contains in-frame clones alone and is incomplete. The V and J calls and clone size are taken from that table; D and trimming were inferred from the DNA. In the table there are around 130,000 clones, about 83% of which are singletons. The CDR3 is 15 amino acids. Germline CDR1 is SGHTA and CDR2 is FQGNSA. The J segment lost 1 base and the V segment lost 3 bases, leaving 3 bases of the junction unmatched.

Material for sequencing was PBMCs or T cells enriched from blood (not recorded which). The chain has TRBV7-2 and TRBJ1-1; 9 bases are shared with TRBD1. The TCR comes from a woman between 50 and 59 years old with acute COVID-19. The CDR3 loop reads CASSFGTGRNTEAFF. CDR3 nucleotide sequence: TGTGCCAGCAGCTTCGGGACAGGGCGGAACACTGAAGCTTTCTTT.